Each of the 10 T cell receptor beta chains below was sequenced from the same sample in a study of patients and donors after allogeneic stem cell transplantation (dated by TCRdb to between 2020 and 2021). Library preparation was by RT-PCR. The sample was run on a NextSeq 550. The public reads were quality trimmed at Q25 with fastp and then assembled into clones with MiXCR by TCRdb, keeping productive beta chains. Each record represents a unique CDR3 protein, reported with the most common genes and DNA among its rows. The sample contains under 170,000 distinct CDR3 sequences, roughly 35% of them found a single time. The ten most abundant clones make up around 50% of the sample. The sample was blood, either unsorted or a sorted T cell fraction (not recorded which). These receptors all stem from a human donor who was either an allogeneic HSCT recipient or a stem cell or donor lymphocyte infusion donor (not recorded which). It is not recorded whose cells these are; they may come from a transplant donor.

This clonotype has just a few counts. The chain has TRBV20-1 and TRBJ2-7; 8 bases fit TRBD2. From germline, CDR1 is DFQATT and CDR2 SNEGSKA (reference sequence). This CDR3 region has 13 residues. J gave up 6 bases and V 5 bases, and 9 bases lay outside the gene matches. CDR3 nucleotides: TGCAGTGCTCCCCCCGGGGGGGAAATCGAGCAGTACTTC. It encodes CSAPPGGEIEQYF.

Only a few counts were recorded for this clonotype. The genes are TRBV12-3 or TRBV12-4 and TRBJ1-2, with a weak D call TRBD1 (5 bases). The CDR3 spans 13 residues. Deletions cut 3 bases from V and 3 bases from J, with 8 bases between. The CDR3 DNA reads as TGTGCCAGCAGTTTTGCCAGGGACTATGGCTACACCTTC. This codes for CASSFARDYGYTF.

The chain links TRBV7-9 to TRBJ1-2, with TRBD1 matching 8 bases. This CDR3 is 15 amino acids long. CDR1 and CDR2 (germline): SEHNR, FQNEAQ (reference sequence). V shed 4 bases, J shed 8 bases, and the junction held 12 bases outside the gene matches. CDR3 protein: CASSSQTGARGGYTF. Here the CDR3 DNA reads TGTGCCAGCAGCTCCCAGACAGGGGCGAGAGGAGGCTACACCTTC.

Only a few counts were recorded for this clonotype. The chain joins TRBV12-3 or TRBV12-4 to TRBJ1-2; possibly TRBD1 for D (5 bases). With 2 bases removed from V and 6 bases from J, the gap between germline ends came to 22 bases. This CDR3 is 17 amino acids long. CDR3 region: CASSLSLTRDRKNGYTF. In DNA form, the CDR3 reads TGTGCCAGCAGTTTATCCCTCACCCGGGACCGGAAAAATGGCTACACCTTC.

The V call is TRBV27, the J call TRBJ1-6, with no clear D. CDR1 is MNHEY, CDR2 SMNVEV, per germline (reference sequence). The CDR3 contains 15 residues. V gave up 1 base and J gave up 8 bases, with 12 bases separating them. This CDR3 reads CASSLWAERDSPLHF. Written as DNA, the CDR3 is TGTGCCAGCAGTTTATGGGCAGAACGGGATTCACCCCTCCACTTT.

The chain links TRBV24-1 to TRBJ1-6; 9 positions match TRBD1. Germline assignment: CDR1 KGHDR and CDR2 SFDVKD. Losses at the gene ends were 7 bases for V and 9 bases for J; bases not matched to a gene: 6. This CDR3 has 14 amino acids. CDR3 loop: CATSLDRGFSPLHF. The CDR3 coding sequence is TGTGCCACCAGCCTGGACAGGGGTTTTTCACCCCTCCACTTT.

The chain employs TRBV24-1 and TRBJ1-5, with D possibly being TRBD1 (6 bases). This CDR3 has 13 residues. Trimming removed 3 bases at V and 5 bases at J, with 7 bases between. Per germline, CDR1 KGHDR and CDR2 SFDVKD. This CDR3 is CATSDEGDQPQHF. CDR3 sequence (DNA): TGTGCCACCAGTGATGAGGGGGATCAGCCCCAGCATTTT.

This clonotype showed up just a few times. The CDR3 DNA reads as TGCGCCAGCAGCCAGGTCGGTCAACAGGGTCGCTCCTACAATGAGCAGTTCTTC. This sequence encodes CASSQVGQQGRSYNEQFF. The chain carries TRBV4-3 and TRBJ2-1; D is perhaps TRBD1 (6 bases). In germline, CDR1 is LGHNA, CDR2 YSLEER. Between the trimmed V and J ends, which lost 3 bases and 0 bases, there was a span of 18 bases. The CDR3 consists of 18 residues.

The rearrangement links TRBV3-1 to TRBJ2-5, with a possible D match to TRBD2 (7 bases). CDR1 and CDR2 from the germline V gene are LGHDT and YNNKEL (reference sequence). CDR3 length: 16 amino acids. Deletions cut 2 bases from V and 0 bases from J, with 13 bases between. CDR3 protein: CASSQSRGAYQETQYF. In DNA form, the CDR3 reads TGTGCCAGCAGCCAATCACGGGGGGCGTACCAAGAGACCCAGTACTTC.

The chain employs TRBV15 and TRBJ1-1; tentative D call: TRBD1 (5 bases). Trimming cost V 2 bases and J 6 bases, with 13 bases left between them. Germline assignment: CDR1 LNHNV and CDR2 YYDKDF (reference sequence). The CDR3 is 14 amino acids. The CDR3, as DNA: TGTGCCACCAGCAGATCAGGGTTTGTGGCTGAAGCTTTCTTT. Its translation is CATSRSGFVAEAFF.